This T cell receptor (beta chain) was identified during a study of shared clonotypes between healthy human individuals. Study conclusions and caveats: Generally, naive subsets came out with larger estimated richness than memory subsets. Naive CD4 clonotype sharing across several donors was 4% to 5.5%.

With respect to this clone: Its target is not known.

Some clones are missing from TCRdb's copy, which holds only in-frame ones; the method was immunoSEQ multiplex PCR. The table lists about 1,900,000 clones, 85% to 95% of them singletons. The CDR3 is 18 residues long. Trimming left V 3 bases short and J 5 bases short, with 21 bases between. Germline-derived CDR1 and CDR2 are SGHRS and YFSETQ. Naive CD8 cells, CD45RO-negative and positively selected for CCR7, excluded terminally differentiated effector memory CD45RA+ cells. Healthy and HIV-negative, the adult donors had no recent acute infections or vaccinations. Every one of the donors was a Caucasian adult that lived in Nashville, Tennessee.

This chain links TRBV5-1 with TRBJ1-6; D is uncertain. The specimen sequenced was naive CD8+ T cells sorted from blood. This TCR derives from a man between 18 and 35 years old in good health. CDR3 residues: CASSYRRTEEGHNSPLHF. The CDR3 nucleotides are TGCGCCAGCAGCTACCGCCGGACTGAGGAGGGTCATAATTCACCCCTCCACTTT. Full variable domain (outside the CDR3, taken from reference TRBV5-1 and TRBJ1-6): KAGVTQTPRYLIKTRGQQVTLSCSPISGHRSVSWYQQTPGQGLQFLFEYFSETQRNKGNFPGRFSGRQFSNSRSEMNVSTLELGDSALYLCASSYRRTEEGHNSPLHFGNGTRLTVT.